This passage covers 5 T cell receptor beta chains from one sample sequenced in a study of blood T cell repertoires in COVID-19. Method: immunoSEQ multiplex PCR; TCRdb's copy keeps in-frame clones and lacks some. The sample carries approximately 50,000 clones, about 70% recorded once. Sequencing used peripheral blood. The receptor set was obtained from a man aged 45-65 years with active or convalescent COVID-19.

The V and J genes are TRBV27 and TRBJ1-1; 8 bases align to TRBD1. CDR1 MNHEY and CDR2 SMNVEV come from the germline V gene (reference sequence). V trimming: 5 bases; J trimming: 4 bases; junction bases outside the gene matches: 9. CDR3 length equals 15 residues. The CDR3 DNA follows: TGTGCCAGCAGTAGACCACAGGGGGTCGGCACTGAAGCTTTCTTT. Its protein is CASSRPQGVGTEAFF.

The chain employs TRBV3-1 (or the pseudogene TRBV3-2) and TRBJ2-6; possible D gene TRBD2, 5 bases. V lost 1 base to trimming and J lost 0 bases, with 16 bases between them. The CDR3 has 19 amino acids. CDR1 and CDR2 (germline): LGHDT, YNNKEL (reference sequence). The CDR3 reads CASSQVFTGMVSGANVLTF. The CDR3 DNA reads TGTGCCAGCAGCCAAGTCTTCACGGGGATGGTCTCTGGGGCCAACGTCCTGACTTTC.

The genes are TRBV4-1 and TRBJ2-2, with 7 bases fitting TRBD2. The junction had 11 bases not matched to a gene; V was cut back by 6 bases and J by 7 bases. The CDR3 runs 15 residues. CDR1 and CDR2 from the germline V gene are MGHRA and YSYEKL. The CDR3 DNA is TGCGCCAGCAGTCAAAGGGAGGGCGGATACGGGGAGCTGTTTTTT. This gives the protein CASSQREGGYGELFF.

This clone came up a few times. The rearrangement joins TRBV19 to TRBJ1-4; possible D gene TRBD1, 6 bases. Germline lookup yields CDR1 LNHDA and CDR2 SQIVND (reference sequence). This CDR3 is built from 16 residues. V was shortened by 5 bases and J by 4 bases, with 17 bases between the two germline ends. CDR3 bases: TGTGCCAGTAGTGCGGACAGTGGAGCCCATAATGAAAAACTGTTTTTT. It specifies CASSADSGAHNEKLFF.

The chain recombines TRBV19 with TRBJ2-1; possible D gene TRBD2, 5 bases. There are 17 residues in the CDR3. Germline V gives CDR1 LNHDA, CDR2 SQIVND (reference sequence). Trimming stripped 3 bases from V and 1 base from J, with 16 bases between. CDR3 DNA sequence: TGTGCCAGTAGTATGATGGCGGGCGCTGGGTCCTACAATGAGCAGTTCTTC. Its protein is CASSMMAGAGSYNEQFF.